These 23 T cell receptor beta chains came from one sample sequenced in a study of control samples from healthy donors and cancer patients. TCRdb's copy holds only in-frame clones and misses some; the assay was immunoSEQ multiplex PCR. This table holds some 70,000 clones, approximately 88% found once. Input material: PBMCs. Source of these receptors: a woman between 50 and 59 years old with lung cancer.

The V and J genes are TRBV20-1 and TRBJ1-2; weak D call: TRBD1 (6 bases). The CDR3 length is 13 residues. Germline V gives CDR1 DFQATT, CDR2 SNEGSKA (reference sequence). V shed 3 bases and J shed 3 bases, with 11 bases lying between them. Written as DNA, the CDR3 is TGCAGTGCTAGTAGCAACAGGGACTATGGCTACACCTTC. The encoded protein is CSASSNRDYGYTF.

J is TRBJ1-2 and V is TRBV2, with a weak D call TRBD1 (5 bases). There are 13 residues in the CDR3. Trimming removed 3 bases at V and 2 bases at J, with 7 bases between. Germline lookup yields CDR1 SNHLY and CDR2 FYNNEI. The CDR3 loop is CASSDGGNYGYTF. Written as DNA, the CDR3 is TGTGCCAGCAGTGACGGGGGAAACTATGGCTACACCTTC.

The chain recombines TRBV27 with TRBJ1-5; D uncertain. This CDR3 spans 14 amino acids. Trimming removed 3 bases from V and 3 bases from J, with 9 bases in between. Germline loops: CDR1 MNHEY, CDR2 SMNVEV (reference sequence). The CDR3 sequence is CASSFSAYNQPQHF. Here the CDR3 DNA reads TGTGCCAGCAGTTTCTCGGCCTACAATCAGCCCCAGCATTTT.

The chain has TRBV9 and TRBJ2-7; D unclear. CDR3 size: 13 residues. Germline CDR1 and CDR2: SGDLS and YYNGEE. Trimming pared 0 bases from V and 2 bases from J, leaving 6 bases between. CDR3 protein: CASSVADTYEQYF. The CDR3 DNA reads TGTGCCAGCAGCGTAGCCGATACCTACGAGCAGTACTTC. The full variable domain, its missing parts supplied by reference TRBV9 and TRBJ2-7, is DSGVTQTPKHLITATGQRVTLRCSPRSGDLSVYWYQQSLDQGLQFLIQYYNGEERAKGNILERFSAQQFPDLHSELNLSSLELGDSALYFCASSVADTYEQYFGPGTRLTVT.

The chain couples TRBV19 to TRBJ1-1; 7 nucleotides agree with TRBD1. The CDR3 runs 14 residues. Germline lookup yields CDR1 LNHDA and CDR2 SQIVND (reference sequence). V gave up 5 bases and J gave up 2 bases; unmatched junction bases: 5. The CDR3 DNA is TGTGCCAGTAGTTCAGACAGGGAAAACACTGAAGCTTTCTTT. Its protein is CASSSDRENTEAFF.

The chain carries TRBV30 and TRBJ1-1; 8 nucleotides align to TRBD1. Germline CDR1 is GTSNPN and CDR2 is SVGIG (reference sequence). The CDR3 totals 15 residues. V lost 4 bases and J lost 13; bases outside the gene matches: 20. CDR3 region: CAWTATGGLHGDGFF. The CDR3 region has the DNA TGTGCCTGGACGGCTACAGGGGGTCTACATGGCGACGGTTTCTTT.

The rearrangement links TRBV20-1 to TRBJ2-5, with no clear D. The CDR3 contains 11 residues. The V and J ends lost 5 bases and 2 bases respectively, with 6 bases between them. Germline CDR1 reads DFQATT; CDR2 reads SNEGSKA (reference sequence). DNA for the CDR3: TGCAGTGCTCAACCACAAGAGACCCAGTACTTC. Protein product: CSAQPQETQYF.

The chain recombines TRBV10-3 with TRBJ2-7; D is unclear. Germline-derived CDR1 and CDR2 are ENHRY and SYGVKD. Trimming removed 2 bases at V and 4 bases at J, with 6 bases between. The CDR3 consists of 12 residues. The CDR3 is CAISEILYEQYF. The CDR3 bases are TGTGCCATCAGTGAGATTCTGTACGAGCAGTACTTC.

The genes are TRBV18 and TRBJ1-1; D is unclear. Germline CDR1 and CDR2: KGHSH and LQKENI. V was cut by 5 bases and J by 5 bases, with 9 bases left in between. This CDR3 comprises 12 residues. The CDR3 nucleotides are TGTGCCAGCTCATTCCGAGGGACTGAAGCTTTCTTT. This sequence encodes CASSFRGTEAFF.

The rearrangement uses TRBV10-3 and TRBJ1-5; D is undetermined. Trimming took off 2 bases at V and 5 bases at J, with 13 bases between the two ends. There are 15 residues in the CDR3. From germline, CDR1 is ENHRY and CDR2 SYGVKD. Here the CDR3 reads CAISEGTEAYQPQHF. CDR3 nucleotide sequence: TGTGCCATCAGTGAGGGTACCGAAGCTTATCAGCCCCAGCATTTT.

CDR3 residues: CASSYPQNYGYTF. CDR3 coding DNA: TGTGCCAGCAGTTACCCCCAGAACTATGGCTACACCTTC. The gene calls are TRBV6-2 or TRBV6-3 and TRBJ1-2; D call uncertain. The length of the CDR3 is 13 residues. V was trimmed by 2 bases and J by 2 bases, leaving 6 bases between them. Per the germline V gene, CDR1 is MNHEY and CDR2 is SVGEGT.

The V and J genes are TRBV7-9 and TRBJ1-3; D is perhaps TRBD1 (6 bases). V gave up 5 bases and J gave up 0 bases, with 11 bases separating them. Looked up from germline, CDR1 is SEHNR and CDR2 is FQNEAQ (reference sequence). This CDR3 region has 15 residues. This chain's CDR3 is CASSHRQASGNTIYF. The CDR3 nucleotides read TGTGCCAGCAGCCATCGACAGGCCTCTGGAAACACCATATATTTT. Complete variable domain (other parts from reference TRBV7-9 and TRBJ1-3): DTGVSQNPRHKITKRGQNVTFRCDPISEHNRLYWYRQTLGQGPEFLTYFQNEAQLEKSRLLSDRFSAERPKGSFSTLEIQRTEQGDSAMYLCASSHRQASGNTIYFGEGSWLTVV.

In nucleotides, the CDR3 is TGTGCCAGCAGCCAAGAGAGGGAGACCCAGTACTTC. Its protein product is CASSQERETQYF. The genes are TRBV3-1 (or the pseudogene TRBV3-2) and TRBJ2-5; no reliable D call. CDR3 size: 12 residues. The V gene lost 0 bases and the J gene lost 5 bases, with 4 bases spanning the gap. Germline V gene sequence: CDR1 LGHDT, CDR2 YNNKEL (reference sequence).

The chain has TRBV15 and TRBJ2-7, with D perhaps being TRBD1 or TRBD2 (6 bases each). The CDR3 contains 13 residues. The V gene's germline CDR1 is LNHNV and CDR2 YYDKDF (reference sequence). Trimming left V 5 bases short and J 5 bases short, with 13 bases between. Written as DNA, the CDR3 is TGTGCCACCAGCTTTCTGGAGGGGGACGAGCAGTACTTC. Translating it yields CATSFLEGDEQYF.

The chain combines TRBV24-1 with TRBJ2-3; D ambiguous. V shed 4 bases and J shed 5 bases, with 9 bases lying between them. Per germline, CDR1 KGHDR and CDR2 SFDVKD. This CDR3 is 13 amino acids long. CDR3: CATSDPLGDTQYF. CDR3 coding DNA: TGTGCCACCAGTGACCCTTTAGGAGATACGCAGTATTTT.

The chain carries TRBV7-3 and TRBJ2-2, with D hard to call. Trimming took off 5 bases at V and 4 bases at J, with 11 bases between the two ends. The CDR3 is made up of 14 amino acids. Looked up from germline, CDR1 is SGHTA and CDR2 is FQGTGA. DNA of the CDR3: TGTGCCAGCAGCGCCCAACCGGCCACCGGGGAGCTGTTTTTT. Protein product: CASSAQPATGELFF.

The rearrangement uses TRBV6-5 and TRBJ1-1; perhaps TRBD1 as D (5 bases). The CDR3 covers 13 residues. The V and J ends lost 3 bases and 3 bases respectively, with 8 bases between them. Germline loops: CDR1 MNHEY, CDR2 SVGAGI. This CDR3 reads CASSYGGDTEAFF. DNA for the CDR3: TGTGCCAGCAGTTATGGGGGTGACACTGAAGCTTTCTTT.

The chain uses TRBV7-9 and TRBJ2-5, with 7 bases fitting TRBD1. This CDR3 is built from 15 residues. The germline gives CDR1 SEHNR, CDR2 FQNEAQ (reference sequence). J lost 1 base, V lost 1 base, and 3 bases had no gene match. The CDR3 DNA follows: TGTGCCAGCAGCTTAGGGGGACAGTTCCAAGAGACCCAGTACTTC. Encoded protein: CASSLGGQFQETQYF.

The chain joins TRBV5-4 to TRBJ1-6; D may be TRBD1 (5 bases). The CDR3 consists of 15 residues. V was cut by 0 bases and J by 7 bases, with 11 bases left in between. Germline values: CDR1 SGHNT, CDR2 YYREEE (reference sequence). CDR3 region: CASSLGAGINSPLHF. The CDR3 nucleotides read TGTGCCAGCAGCTTGGGCGCAGGGATAAATTCACCCCTCCACTTT.

The chain recombines TRBV2 with TRBJ1-3; 8 bases agree with TRBD1. The germline CDR1 and CDR2 sequences are SNHLY and FYNNEI. The CDR3 runs 14 residues. V shed 5 bases and J 7 bases; nucleotides not matched to a gene: 7. This CDR3 is CASSSDRAGNTIYF. For the CDR3, the DNA is TGTGCCAGCAGTTCGGACAGGGCAGGGAACACCATATATTTT.

The V and J genes are TRBV6-1 and TRBJ2-7; 7 bases line up with TRBD1. This CDR3 has 15 residues. Germline CDR1 MNHNS, CDR2 SASEGT. Trimming cost V 2 bases and J 6 bases; bases outside gene matches: 10. In nucleotides, the CDR3 is TGTGCCAGCAGTGAACAGACAGGGTTAGGCTCCGAGCAGTACTTC. As protein: CASSEQTGLGSEQYF.

The chain employs TRBV12-3 or TRBV12-4 and TRBJ1-2; D unclear. Trimming shortened V by 11 bases and J by 8 bases, and 15 bases separated the two germline ends. The CDR3 totals 11 residues. The CDR3 DNA follows: TGTGCCTCCGCGGGCATCAGGGGCTACACCTTC. This gives the protein CASAGIRGYTF.

V usage is TRBV24-1 and J usage is TRBJ2-7; no clear D. Germline V gene sequence: CDR1 KGHDR, CDR2 SFDVKD. V lost 7 bases and J 5 bases, leaving 8 bases between the germline ends. The CDR3 totals 11 residues. CDR3 bases: TGTGCCACCAGCCAGCTTAACGAGCAGTACTTC. It encodes CATSQLNEQYF.